Sequencing of this T cell receptor beta chain was carried out in a study of cytomegalovirus exposure and HLA in healthy donors. Study conclusions and caveats: Most observed TCR sequences were rare, whereas some public TCRs were detected in many donors.

CDR1 and CDR2 from the germline V gene are SGHNT and YYREEE (reference sequence). The V and J ends lost 2 bases and 7 bases, in that order; junction bases with no gene match: 6. The CDR3 runs to 13 residues. Regarding this clone: The target antigen is unknown.

With 60 Vbeta and 13 Jbeta primers, the PCR was carried out. Assay used: immunoSEQ multiplex PCR; TCRdb lists only in-frame clones, some missing. The sample totals about 110,000 clones. Sequences were obtained from PBMCs. The clonotype was recovered from a young man in good health and CMV-seronegative. V and J are TRBV5-4 and TRBJ2-7, with 7 positions matching TRBD1. Here the CDR3 reads CASSFGQAREQYF. In nucleotides, the CDR3 is TGTGCCAGCAGCTTTGGACAGGCCCGAGAGCAGTACTTC.